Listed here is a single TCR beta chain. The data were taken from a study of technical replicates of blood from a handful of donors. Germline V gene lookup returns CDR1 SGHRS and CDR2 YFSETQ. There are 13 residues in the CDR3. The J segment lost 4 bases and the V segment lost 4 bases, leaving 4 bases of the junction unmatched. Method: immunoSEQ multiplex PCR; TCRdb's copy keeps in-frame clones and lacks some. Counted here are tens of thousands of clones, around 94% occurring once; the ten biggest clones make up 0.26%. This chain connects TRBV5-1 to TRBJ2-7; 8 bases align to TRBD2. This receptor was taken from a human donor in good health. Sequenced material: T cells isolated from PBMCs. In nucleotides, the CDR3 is TGCGCCAGCAGCCCGGGACTAGTATACGAGCAGTACTTC. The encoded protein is CASSPGLVYEQYF.